This is a list of T cell receptor beta chains from one sample in a study of CD8 T cells in Susac syndrome. TCRdb redid the calling of the immunoSEQ multiplex PCR reads with MiXCR, one entry per CDR3 protein. The sample yields 150,000 to 200,000 distinct CDR3 sequences, 90% to 95% seen once. Sequencing was carried out using CD4+ T cells from PBMCs. Source of these receptors: a human donor in good health. CDR3s include the opening cysteine and the closing phenylalanine or tryptophan. The D gene is left open where the match is weak. Rows give clone size only sometimes, using once, few, many, or a class for an expanded clone.

clone_size	d_call	j_call	v_call	cdr3_aa	cdr3_nt
.	.	TRBJ2-5	TRBV12-3/TRBV12-4	CASSFEFQETQYF	TGTGCCAGCAGTTTTGAGTTCCAAGAGACCCAGTACTTC
.	TRBD2	TRBJ2-5	TRBV20-1	CSAAGGQQETQYF	TGCAGCGCAGCGGGGGGCCAACAAGAGACCCAGTACTTC
.	.	TRBJ2-1	TRBV11-2	CASSLDKGQEQFF	TGTGCCAGCAGCTTAGATAAGGGCCAGGAGCAGTTCTTC
.	.	TRBJ2-3	TRBV6-6	CANKNNRGASKDTQYF	TGTGCCAACAAGAACAATAGGGGGGCGTCCAAAGATACGCAGTATTTT
.	.	TRBJ1-1	TRBV25-1	CASNPRAGGTEAFF	TGTGCCAGCAACCCCCGGGCGGGAGGCACTGAAGCTTTCTTT
.	.	TRBJ2-3	TRBV29-1	CSVEDRWAGSTDTQYF	TGCAGCGTTGAAGATCGGTGGGCAGGGAGCACAGATACGCAGTATTTT
few	TRBD2	TRBJ2-5	TRBV4-2	CASSRSGGGAGETQYF	TGTGCCAGCAGCCGCTCCGGCGGGGGGGCGGGAGAGACCCAGTACTTC
.	.	TRBJ2-7	TRBV5-1	CASSLSPLSYEQYF	TGCGCCAGCAGCTTGTCGCCTCTCTCCTACGAGCAGTACTTC
.	TRBD2	TRBJ2-7	TRBV29-1	CSVDASSSGGYEQYF	TGCAGCGTTGACGCTTCTTCTAGCGGGGGCTACGAGCAGTACTTC
.	.	TRBJ1-1	TRBV29-1	CSGMGRGNTEAFF	TGCAGCGGTATGGGACGGGGGAACACTGAAGCTTTCTTT
once	TRBD2	TRBJ2-5	TRBV7-2	CASSLASGAETQYF	TGTGCCAGCAGCTTAGCTAGCGGGGCTGAGACCCAGTACTTC
.	TRBD1	TRBJ2-7	TRBV5-1	CASSERSQGHSYEQYF	TGCGCCAGCAGCGAAAGATCACAGGGGCACTCCTACGAGCAGTACTTC
.	.	TRBJ2-2	TRBV29-1	CSGGIQGAGELFF	TGCAGCGGGGGCATTCAGGGTGCCGGGGAGCTGTTTTTT
.	.	TRBJ1-3	TRBV14	CATADSRNTIYF	TGTGCCACCGCAGACAGTCGAAACACCATATATTTT
.	.	TRBJ1-5	TRBV28	CASILGGPGQPQHF	TGTGCCAGCATCCTCGGAGGCCCCGGGCAGCCCCAGCATTTT
.	TRBD2	TRBJ2-1	TRBV29-1	CSGLSGGEFYNEQFF	TGCAGCGGGCTTAGCGGGGGGGAATTCTACAATGAGCAGTTCTTC
once	TRBD1	TRBJ1-1	TRBV4-1	CASSPHGGTGPVNTEAFF	TGCGCCAGCAGCCCTCATGGGGGGACAGGGCCCGTGAACACTGAAGCTTTCTTT
once	TRBD1	TRBJ1-2	TRBV29-1	CSVGGQPYGYTF	TGCAGCGTTGGGGGACAGCCTTATGGCTACACCTTC
once	.	TRBJ1-1	TRBV12-3/TRBV12-4	CASSFLGPQSEAFF	TGTGCCAGCAGTTTCTTGGGACCCCAGAGTGAAGCTTTCTTT
.	.	TRBJ1-1	TRBV20-1	CSASEIDSQIFF	TGCAGTGCTAGTGAAATAGACAGCCAAATTTTCTTT
.	.	TRBJ2-7	TRBV7-2	CASSLSGPFYEQYF	TGTGCCAGCAGCTTATCCGGCCCTTTCTACGAGCAGTACTTC
.	TRBD1	TRBJ1-1	TRBV18	CASSPRPGGMNTEAFF	TGTGCCAGCTCACCGCGCCCAGGGGGAATGAACACTGAAGCTTTCTTT
.	.	TRBJ1-2	TRBV12-3/TRBV12-4	CASSLGQGLYGYTF	TGTGCCAGCAGTTTGGGCCAGGGGCTCTATGGCTACACCTTC
once	TRBD2	TRBJ2-5	TRBV7-9	CASSLRLAGQETQYF	TGTGCCAGCAGCTTACGATTAGCGGGTCAAGAGACCCAGTACTTC
.	.	TRBJ1-1	TRBV28	CASSSMGEGTEAFF	TGTGCCAGCAGTAGCATGGGCGAGGGCACTGAAGCTTTCTTT
.	.	TRBJ1-1	TRBV9	CASSRTLTEAFF	TGTGCCAGCAGCAGGACTCTCACTGAAGCTTTCTTT
.	.	TRBJ1-6	TRBV3-1	CASSLRDSDNSPLHF	TGTGCCAGCAGCCTCCGGGACTCTGATAATTCACCCCTCCACTTT
.	TRBD2	TRBJ2-7	TRBV5-1	CASNPLGLAGAHEQYF	TGCGCCAGCAACCCACTCGGACTAGCGGGGGCACACGAGCAGTACTTC
.	.	TRBJ2-2	TRBV19	CASSIWETTGELFF	TGTGCCAGTAGTATTTGGGAGACAACCGGGGAGCTGTTTTTT
.	TRBD2	TRBJ2-1	TRBV5-1	CASSSDEGLAGVQFF	TGCGCCAGCAGCTCCGACGAGGGACTAGCGGGGGTACAGTTCTTC
.	TRBD2	TRBJ2-3	TRBV20-1	CSSGGDRDTQYF	TGCAGTAGCGGGGGGGATAGAGATACGCAGTATTTT
.	TRBD2	TRBJ2-3	TRBV5-6	CASSPLGSGGTDTQYF	TGTGCCAGCAGCCCGCTGGGTAGCGGGGGAACAGATACGCAGTATTTT
few	.	TRBJ2-3	TRBV2	CASSANTDTQYF	TGTGCCAGCAGTGCAAACACAGATACGCAGTATTTT
.	.	TRBJ2-1	TRBV5-1	CASSFLTGEGLGNEQFF	TGCGCCAGCAGCTTCTTGACAGGGGAGGGATTGGGGAATGAGCAGTTCTTC